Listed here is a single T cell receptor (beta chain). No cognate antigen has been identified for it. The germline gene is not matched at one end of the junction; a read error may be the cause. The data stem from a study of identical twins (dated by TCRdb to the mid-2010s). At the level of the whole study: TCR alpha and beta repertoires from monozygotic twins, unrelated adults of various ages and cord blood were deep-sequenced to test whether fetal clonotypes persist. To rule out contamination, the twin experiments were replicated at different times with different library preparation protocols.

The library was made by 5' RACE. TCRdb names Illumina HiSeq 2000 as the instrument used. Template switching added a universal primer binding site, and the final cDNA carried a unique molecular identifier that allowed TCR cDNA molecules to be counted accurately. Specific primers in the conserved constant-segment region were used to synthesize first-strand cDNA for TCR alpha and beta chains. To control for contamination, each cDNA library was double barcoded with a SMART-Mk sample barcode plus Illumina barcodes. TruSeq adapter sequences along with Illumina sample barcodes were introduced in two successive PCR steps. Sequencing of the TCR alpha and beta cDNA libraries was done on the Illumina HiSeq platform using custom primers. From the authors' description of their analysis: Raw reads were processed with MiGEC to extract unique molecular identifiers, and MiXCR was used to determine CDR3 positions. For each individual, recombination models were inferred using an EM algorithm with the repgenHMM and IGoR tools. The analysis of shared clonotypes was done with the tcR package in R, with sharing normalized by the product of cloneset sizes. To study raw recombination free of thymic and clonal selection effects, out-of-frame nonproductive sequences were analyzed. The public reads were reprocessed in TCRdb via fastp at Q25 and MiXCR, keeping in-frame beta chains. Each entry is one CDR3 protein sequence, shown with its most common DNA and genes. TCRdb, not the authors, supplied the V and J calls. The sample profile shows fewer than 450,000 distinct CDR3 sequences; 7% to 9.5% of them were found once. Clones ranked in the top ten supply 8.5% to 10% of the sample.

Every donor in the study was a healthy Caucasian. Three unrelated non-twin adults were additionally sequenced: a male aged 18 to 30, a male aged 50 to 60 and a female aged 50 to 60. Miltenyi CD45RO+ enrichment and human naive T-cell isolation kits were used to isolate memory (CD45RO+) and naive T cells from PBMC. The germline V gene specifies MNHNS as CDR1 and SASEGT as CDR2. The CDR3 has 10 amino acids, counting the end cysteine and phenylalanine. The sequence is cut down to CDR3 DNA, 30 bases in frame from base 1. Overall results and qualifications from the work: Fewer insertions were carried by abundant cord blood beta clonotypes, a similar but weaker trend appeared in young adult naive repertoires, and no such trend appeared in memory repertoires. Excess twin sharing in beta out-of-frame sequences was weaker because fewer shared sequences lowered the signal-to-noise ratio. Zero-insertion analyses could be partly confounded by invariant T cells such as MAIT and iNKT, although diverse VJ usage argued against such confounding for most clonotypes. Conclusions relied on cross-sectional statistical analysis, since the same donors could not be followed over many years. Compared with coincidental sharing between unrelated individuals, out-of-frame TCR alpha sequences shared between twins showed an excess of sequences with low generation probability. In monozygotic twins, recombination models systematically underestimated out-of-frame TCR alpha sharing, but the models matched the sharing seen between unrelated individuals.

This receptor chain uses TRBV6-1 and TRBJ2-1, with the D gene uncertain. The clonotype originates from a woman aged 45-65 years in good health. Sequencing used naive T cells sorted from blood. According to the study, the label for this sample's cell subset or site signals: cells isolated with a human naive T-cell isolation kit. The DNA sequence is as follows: TGTGCCAGCCGAGACAAAGAGCAGTTCTTC. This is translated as CASRDKEQFF.